Described below is a single TCR beta chain sequence and its context. No antigen is known for it. Certain patients, namely those with other autoimmune diseases, uncontrolled infections, pregnancy or lactation, were excluded. Transcripts of RNA were the source for amplifying TCR beta CDR3 regions. The library came from an HTBI-primed first-round RT-PCR and a second-round multiplex PCR. TCRdb ran MiXCR on the multiplex PCR reads and lists one entry per CDR3 protein. The data contain about 210,000 distinct CDR3 sequences, under 30% of them singletons. The sample originates from a study of Graves' ophthalmopathy and Graves' hyperthyroidism. Study-wide background: Before any treatment was given, at initial diagnosis, peripheral blood was collected. General study points: Most clonotypes expanded in thyroid above 0.001 frequency were present in blood too.

J lost 0 bases, V lost 5 bases, and 2 bases had no gene match. CDR1 is MDHEN, CDR2 SYDVKM, per germline. The CDR3 totals 14 residues. V gene TRBV28 combines with J gene TRBJ2-5, with 8 bases that match TRBD1. Sequencing was performed on peripheral blood. The clonotype comes from a man between 45 and 60 years old with Graves' ophthalmopathy. In DNA form, the CDR3 reads TGTGCCAGCAGTCTGACAGGGGACCAAGAGACCCAGTACTTC. Its translation: CASSLTGDQETQYF.